What follows are 28 T cell receptor beta chains derived from one specimen sequenced in a study. From the 5' RACE reads, TCRdb called clonotypes with MiXCR, one entry per CDR3 protein. The sample carries tens of thousands of distinct CDR3 sequences, approximately 25% recorded once. The sequenced sample consisted of naive CD4+ T cells sorted from a lymph node. Subset described: naive CD4+ T cells, CD4+CD45RA+CD25-. Receptors were obtained from a female donor with breast cancer.

By sample share, this clonotype is medium-sized (0.01 to 0.1%). The chain combines TRBV4-1 with TRBJ1-3; D uncertain. Germline V gene data show CDR1 as MGHRA and CDR2 as YSYEKL. The V and J ends lost 0 bases and 5 bases respectively, with 5 bases between them. CDR3 length equals 13 residues. This chain's CDR3 is CASSQEGRNTIYF. The DNA of the CDR3 is TGCGCCAGCAGCCAAGAAGGCCGAAACACCATATATTTT.

This clonotype was seen more than once but under ten times. This rearrangement joins TRBV21-1 to TRBJ1-1. TRBV21-1 is classified as a pseudogene. The CDR3 contains 13 residues. DNA for the CDR3: TGTGCCAGCAGCAAAGGTGGGCAGCTGCAAGCTTTCTTT. As protein: CASSKGGQLQAFF.

This clonotype was seen a single time. The chain uses TRBV9 and TRBJ2-3; no clear D gene. CDR3 length equals 16 residues. With 0 bases removed from V and 2 bases from J, the gap between germline ends came to 13 bases. The germline gives CDR1 SGDLS, CDR2 YYNGEE. CDR3 protein: CASSVVSSYATDTQYF. The CDR3 bases are TGTGCCAGCAGCGTAGTGAGCTCTTACGCCACAGATACGCAGTATTTT. Filled out from reference TRBV9 and TRBJ2-3, the complete variable domain reads DSGVTQTPKHLITATGQRVTLRCSPRSGDLSVYWYQQSLDQGLQFLIQYYNGEERAKGNILERFSAQQFPDLHSELNLSSLELGDSALYFCASSVVSSYATDTQYFGPGTRLTVL.

V and J are TRBV5-4 and TRBJ2-6; 7 bases line up with TRBD1. With V trimmed by 6 bases and J by 2 bases, 5 bases remained unmatched. Germline CDR1 and CDR2: SGHNT and YYREEE (reference sequence). The CDR3 is made up of 15 amino acids. In DNA form, the CDR3 reads TGTGCCAGCAATAACCAGGGGGCTGGGGCCAACGTCCTGACTTTC. Protein product: CASNNQGAGANVLTF.

This clonotype was counted only a few times. The chain employs TRBV20-1 and TRBJ2-1, with D possibly being TRBD2 (6 bases). Trimming took off 5 bases at V and 8 bases at J, with 19 bases between the two ends. The CDR3 is 14 amino acids. Germline CDR1 DFQATT, CDR2 SNEGSKA (reference sequence). The CDR3 nucleotides are TGCAGTGCTCCCCGGGCCACGGAGGGCGATGAGCAGTTCTTC. Translating gives CSAPRATEGDEQFF.

This clonotype was recorded a few times. The chain recombines TRBV5-6 with TRBJ2-5, with 11 bases fitting TRBD2. Germline V gene sequence: CDR1 SGHDT, CDR2 YYEEEE. The CDR3 has 17 residues. J lost 2 bases, V lost 0 bases, and 6 bases had no gene match. This CDR3 is CASSLDTGTSGQETQYF. CDR3 in DNA: TGTGCCAGCAGCTTGGATACCGGGACTAGCGGTCAAGAGACCCAGTACTTC.

The chain joins TRBV29-1 to TRBJ2-7, with D perhaps being TRBD1 or TRBD2 (5 bases each). V was cut by 6 bases and J by 2 bases, with 14 bases left in between. This CDR3 has 13 amino acids. Germline V CDR1 and CDR2: SQVTM, ANQGSEA. The CDR3 here is CSVAEGPTYEQYF. CDR3 DNA sequence: TGCAGCGTCGCTGAGGGGCCCACCTACGAGCAGTACTTC.

This clonotype was seen at least ten times. The chain carries TRBV5-1 and TRBJ1-1; the D gene is possibly TRBD1 (6 bases). The CDR3 is 13 residues long. Germline V gene data show CDR1 as SGHRS and CDR2 as YFSETQ. V dropped 7 bases and J dropped 4 bases, with 14 bases sitting between them. The CDR3 nucleotides read TGCGCCAGCGGGAGGGGGGGGCGCACTGAAGCTTTCTTT. Translated, it gives CASGRGGRTEAFF.

This sequence joins TRBV7-9 and TRBJ2-5; 8 bases map to TRBD1. The CDR3 has 14 residues. V shed 7 bases, J shed 5 bases, and the junction held 9 bases outside the gene matches. Germline V lookup: CDR1 SEHNR, CDR2 FQNEAQ (reference sequence). The CDR3 protein is CASNTRDRTETQYF. CDR3 nucleotide sequence: TGTGCCAGCAACACCCGGGACAGGACGGAGACCCAGTACTTC. The whole variable domain, filled in from reference TRBV7-9 and TRBJ2-5, reads DTGVSQNPRHKITKRGQNVTFRCDPISEHNRLYWYRQTLGQGPEFLTYFQNEAQLEKSRLLSDRFSAERPKGSFSTLEIQRTEQGDSAMYLCASNTRDRTETQYFGPGTRLLVL.

This clonotype was recorded a few times. This sequence joins TRBV9 and TRBJ2-3, with 11 bases fitting TRBD2. V shed 2 bases and J 2 bases; nucleotides not matched to a gene: 10. The CDR3 spans 18 residues. Germline-derived CDR1 and CDR2 are SGDLS and YYNGEE. CDR3 sequence reads: CASSVSGVLAGDTDTQYF. CDR3 nucleotides: TGTGCCAGCAGCGTCAGCGGTGTACTAGCGGGGGACACAGATACGCAGTATTTT.

This clonotype has at least ten counts. This chain connects TRBV5-6 to TRBJ1-1; weak D call: TRBD1 (5 bases). This CDR3 contains 13 residues. Germline V CDR1 and CDR2: SGHDT, YYEEEE. V lost 8 bases and J 0 bases, leaving 11 bases between the germline ends. The CDR3 DNA reads TGTGCCAGTCAGGGAGCGATGAACACTGAAGCTTTCTTT. Its protein product is CASQGAMNTEAFF. Drawing the rest from reference TRBV5-6 and TRBJ1-1, the complete variable domain is DAGVTQSPTHLIKTRGQQVTLRCSPKSGHDTVSWYQQALGQGPQFIFQYYEEEERQRGNFPDRFSGHQFPNYSSELNVNALLLGDSALYLCASQGAMNTEAFFGQGTRLTVV.

The CDR3 region is CASGAASGGVAGYTF. The CDR3 DNA is TGTGCCAGCGGCGCCGCCTCGGGGGGAGTTGCGGGCTACACCTTC. The V and J genes are TRBV9 and TRBJ1-2, with a tentative D call TRBD1 (5 bases). Germline V gene sequence: CDR1 SGDLS, CDR2 YYNGEE. This CDR3 has 15 amino acids. Trimming removed 7 bases at V and 8 bases at J, with 24 bases between.

Ten or more counts support this clonotype. The chain carries TRBV7-3 and TRBJ2-2, with D perhaps assigned TRBD1 or TRBD2 (5 bases each). Trimming left V 5 bases short and J 6 bases short, with 22 bases between. This CDR3 region has 17 residues. Germline values: CDR1 SGHTA, CDR2 FQGTGA. The CDR3 sequence: CASSPFSRGNGPGELFF. CDR3 in DNA: TGTGCCAGCAGCCCTTTTTCGAGGGGTAACGGGCCCGGGGAGCTGTTTTTT.

This rearrangement joins TRBV7-9 to TRBJ1-6; a weak D match, TRBD1 (5 bases). Trimming removed 2 bases at V and 10 bases at J, with 12 bases between. Germline V lookup: CDR1 SEHNR, CDR2 FQNEAQ (reference sequence). This CDR3 contains 14 residues. This CDR3 reads CASSLSPRGSPLHF. The CDR3 nucleotides read TGTGCCAGCAGCTTAAGTCCCCGGGGCTCACCCCTCCACTTT. The full variable domain, in which reference TRBV7-9 and TRBJ1-6 provide the parts outside the CDR3, is DTGVSQNPRHKITKRGQNVTFRCDPISEHNRLYWYRQTLGQGPEFLTYFQNEAQLEKSRLLSDRFSAERPKGSFSTLEIQRTEQGDSAMYLCASSLSPRGSPLHFGNGTRLTVT.

This clonotype was counted only a few times. The CDR3, as DNA: TGTGCCAGCAGCTTAATCGCTAGCCTTGAGCAGTTCTTC. Translation: CASSLIASLEQFF. V usage is TRBV7-8 and J usage is TRBJ2-1; perhaps TRBD2 as D (5 bases). This CDR3 contains 13 residues. Germline values: CDR1 SGHVS, CDR2 FQNEAQ. V shed 2 bases and J shed 9 bases, with 11 bases lying between them.

In regard to this clonotype: A much larger clone sits a single nucleotide away, making a read error possible. This chain joins TRBV6-1 and TRBJ1-2; the D gene is possibly TRBD1 (6 bases). The germline V gene has CDR1 MNHNS and CDR2 SASEGT. The CDR3 is 15 residues long. CDR3 loop: CASIVFDRVIGGYAF. DNA for the CDR3: TGTGCCAGCATAGTCTTCGACAGAGTCATTGGGGGCTACGCCTTC.

This chain uses TRBV30 with TRBJ1-6; 8 bases are shared with TRBD1. The CDR3 totals 15 residues. Germline lookup yields CDR1 GTSNPN and CDR2 SVGIG (reference sequence). V trimming: 2 bases; J trimming: 7 bases; junction bases outside the gene matches: 7. The CDR3: CAWSPATGGNSPLHF. CDR3 DNA sequence: TGTGCCTGGAGTCCGGCCACAGGGGGAAATTCACCCCTCCACTTT.

This clonotype was counted between two and nine times. This chain connects TRBV15 to TRBJ1-5; D ambiguous. V gave up 1 base and J gave up 0 bases, with 4 bases separating them. CDR3 length equals 14 residues. Germline CDR1 reads LNHNV; CDR2 reads YYDKDF (reference sequence). The CDR3 nucleotides read TGTGCCACCAGCAGAGGGGTTAGCAATCAGCCCCAGCATTTT. Its translation: CATSRGVSNQPQHF.

With respect to this clonotype: A much larger clone lies one base from this, so it may be a read error. The chain uses TRBV6-5 and TRBJ2-7; perhaps TRBD2 as D (5 bases). This CDR3 region has 15 residues. Germline V lookup: CDR1 MNHEY, CDR2 SVGAGI. CDR3 residues: CACSYWAGGSYEQYF. For the CDR3, the DNA is TGTGCCTGCAGTTACTGGGCAGGAGGCTCCTACGAGCAGTACTTC.

The J gene is TRBJ2-3, the V gene TRBV11-2, with TRBD2 as a possible D gene (6 bases). Germline values: CDR1 SGHAT, CDR2 FQNNGV. The V gene lost 0 bases and the J gene lost 1 base, with 14 bases spanning the gap. CDR3 length equals 17 residues. The CDR3 DNA reads TGTGCCAGCAGCTTAGATCGGGTTGCGGGACGCACAGATACGCAGTATTTT. Translated, it gives CASSLDRVAGRTDTQYF. Full variable domain (rest looked up from reference TRBV11-2 and TRBJ2-3): EAGVAQSPRYKIIEKRQSVAFWCNPISGHATLYWYQQILGQGPKLLIQFQNNGVVDDSQLPKDRFSAERLKGVDSTLKIQPAKLEDSAVYLCASSLDRVAGRTDTQYFGPGTRLTVL.

On this clonotype: No conserved phenylalanine or tryptophan ends this CDR3, so it is likely a read error. The chain employs TRBV5-1 and TRBJ2-3, with TRBD2 matching over 7 bases. Germline V gene data show CDR1 as SGHRS and CDR2 as YFSETQ. J was trimmed by 3 bases and V by 4 bases; bases with no gene match: 5. CDR3 length: 14 residues. CDR3 coding DNA: TGCGCCAGCAGCGCTGACGGGGGGACAGATACGCAGTATCTT. Amino acids: CASSADGGTDTQYL.

This clonotype was counted only a few times. CDR3 sequence reads: CSARDITSGAYEQYF. In DNA form, the CDR3 reads TGCAGTGCTAGAGATATCACTAGCGGAGCTTACGAGCAGTACTTC. This chain links TRBV20-1 with TRBJ2-7; 8 bases agree with TRBD2. CDR3 size: 15 residues. V was clipped by 0 bases and J by 4 bases; unmatched bases: 8. Germline CDR1 is DFQATT and CDR2 is SNEGSKA (reference sequence).

The genes are TRBV7-9 and TRBJ2-7; no firm D call. The CDR3 loop spans 13 amino acids. V was trimmed by 5 bases and J by 5 bases, leaving 13 bases between them. The germline CDR1 and CDR2 sequences are SEHNR and FQNEAQ (reference sequence). CDR3 protein: CASSPKGPHEQYF. The CDR3 DNA is TGTGCCAGCAGCCCGAAGGGCCCCCACGAGCAGTACTTC.

The V gene is TRBV2, the J gene TRBJ1-1; no clear D gene. The CDR3 extends over 12 amino acids. The germline CDR1 and CDR2 sequences are SNHLY and FYNNEI. Trimming shortened V by 5 bases and J by 10 bases, and 14 bases separated the two germline ends. DNA of the CDR3: TGTGCCAGCAGTTGGAGGGAGCCGGCAGCTTTCTTT. This gives the protein CASSWREPAAFF.

By its share, this clonotype is medium-sized. The chain is built from TRBV5-1 and TRBJ2-1; D not resolved. There are 14 residues in the CDR3. V lost 1 base and J 0 bases, leaving 5 bases between the germline ends. Germline lookup yields CDR1 SGHRS and CDR2 YFSETQ. In DNA, the CDR3 is TGCGCCAGCAGCTTGCACAGCTCCTACAATGAGCAGTTCTTC. Translation gives CASSLHSSYNEQFF.

V and J are TRBV20-1 and TRBJ1-1, with D perhaps TRBD1 (6 bases). CDR3 length: 14 residues. Trimming pared 3 bases from V and 6 bases from J, leaving 17 bases between. Germline V gene lookup returns CDR1 DFQATT and CDR2 SNEGSKA (reference sequence). The CDR3, as DNA: TGCAGTGCTAGGCGCTCAGGGGTAACGGCTGAAGCTTTCTTT. It is translated as CSARRSGVTAEAFF.

J is TRBJ2-1 and V is TRBV6-2 or TRBV6-3, with 11 bases lining up with TRBD2. This CDR3 spans 15 amino acids. Losses at the gene ends were 1 base for V and 8 bases for J; bases not matched to a gene: 4. CDR1 is MNHEY, CDR2 SVGEGT, per germline. CDR3 in amino acids: CASSYWASGRHEQFF. Here the CDR3 DNA reads TGTGCCAGCAGTTACTGGGCTAGCGGGAGGCATGAGCAGTTCTTC.

A word on this clonotype: The missing conserved phenylalanine or tryptophan at the end of this CDR3 makes a read error likely. The chain combines TRBV12-3 or TRBV12-4 with TRBJ1-5, with D perhaps TRBD1 (5 bases). Trimming stripped 3 bases from V and 5 bases from J, with 14 bases between. This CDR3 spans 15 amino acids. CDR3 DNA sequence: TGTGCCAGCAGTTTTGGCGGCAGGGCATATCAGCCCCAGCATCTT. This translates into CASSFGGRAYQPQHL.